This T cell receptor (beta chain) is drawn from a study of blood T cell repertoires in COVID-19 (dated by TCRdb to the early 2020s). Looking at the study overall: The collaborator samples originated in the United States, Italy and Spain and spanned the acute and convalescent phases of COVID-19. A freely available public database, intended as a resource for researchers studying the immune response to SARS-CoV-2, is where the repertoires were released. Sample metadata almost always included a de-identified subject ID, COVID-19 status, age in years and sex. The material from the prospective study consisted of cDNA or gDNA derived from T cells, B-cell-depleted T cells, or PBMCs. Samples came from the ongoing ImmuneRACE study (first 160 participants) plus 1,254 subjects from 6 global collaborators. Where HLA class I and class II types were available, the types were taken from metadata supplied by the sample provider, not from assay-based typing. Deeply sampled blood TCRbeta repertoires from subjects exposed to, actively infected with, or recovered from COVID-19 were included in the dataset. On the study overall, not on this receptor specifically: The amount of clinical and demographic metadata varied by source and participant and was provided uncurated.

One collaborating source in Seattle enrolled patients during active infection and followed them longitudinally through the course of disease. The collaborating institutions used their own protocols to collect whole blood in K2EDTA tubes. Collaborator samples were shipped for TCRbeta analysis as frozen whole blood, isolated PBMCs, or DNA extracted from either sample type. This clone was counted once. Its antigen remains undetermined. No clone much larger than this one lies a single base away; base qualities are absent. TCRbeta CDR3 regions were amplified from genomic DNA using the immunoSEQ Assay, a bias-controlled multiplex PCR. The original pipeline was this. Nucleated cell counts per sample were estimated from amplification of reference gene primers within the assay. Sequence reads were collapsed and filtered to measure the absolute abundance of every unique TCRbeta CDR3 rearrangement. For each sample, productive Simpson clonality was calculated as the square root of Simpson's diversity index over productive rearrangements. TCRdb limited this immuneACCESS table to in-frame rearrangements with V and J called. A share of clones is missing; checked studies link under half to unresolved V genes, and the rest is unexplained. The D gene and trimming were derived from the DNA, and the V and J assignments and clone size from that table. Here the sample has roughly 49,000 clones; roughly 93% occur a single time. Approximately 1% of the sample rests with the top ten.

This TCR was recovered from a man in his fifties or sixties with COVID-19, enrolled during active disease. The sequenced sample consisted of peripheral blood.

The nucleotide sequence reads TGTGCCAGCAGCCCGTCTTGGGCAGATGAAAAACTGTTTTTT. Translated, this is CASSPSWADEKLFF. Recombination connected TRBV7-9 to TRBJ1-4; confidence is insufficient to name the D gene. The germline V gene (reference sequence) gives CDR1 as SEHNR and CDR2 as FQNEAQ. Trimming removed 5 bases from V and 6 bases from J, leaving 13 bases between the germline ends. The CDR3 holds 14 amino acids from the cysteine to the phenylalanine. The entry retains the CDR3 DNA only, 42 bases that are in frame from base 1.